The next 20 T cell receptor beta chains were all read from a single sample in a study of T cells after yellow fever vaccination. Each CDR3 protein gets one entry after TCRdb re-called the 5' RACE reads with MiXCR. Seen here are about 300,000 distinct CDR3 sequences, approximately 10% observed once, and the top ten hold 3% to 4%. Sequenced material: CD4+ T cells sorted from PBMCs, taken 5 days after the yellow fever booster vaccination. These receptor sequences come from a man aged 18 to 30 who received the YFV17D yellow fever vaccine.

V gene TRBV30 combines with J gene TRBJ1-3, with D unresolved. This CDR3 has 15 residues. Trimming pared 6 bases from V and 2 bases from J, leaving 17 bases between. Germline V gives CDR1 GTSNPN, CDR2 SVGIG (reference sequence). DNA for the CDR3: TGTGCCTGCACCGCGGTGGCGGCGGCTGGAAACACCATATATTTT. Protein: CACTAVAAAGNTIYF.

Only a few counts were recorded for this clonotype. The rearrangement links TRBV11-2 to TRBJ1-2; 10 bases align to TRBD1. V shed 0 bases, J shed 4 bases, and the junction held 5 bases outside the gene matches. The germline V gene has CDR1 SGHAT and CDR2 FQNNGV. The CDR3 length is 16 residues. CDR3 residues: CASSLEGQGSGYGYTF. CDR3 sequence (DNA): TGTGCCAGCAGCTTAGAGGGACAGGGGTCGGGCTATGGCTACACCTTC.

This clonotype occurred a few times. This chain uses TRBV12-3 or TRBV12-4 with TRBJ2-3; TRBD1 is a possible D gene (6 bases). The CDR3 covers 14 residues. V was pared by 5 bases and J by 9 bases, with 18 bases between. This chain's CDR3 is CASSPSTGPGTQYF. CDR3 nucleotide sequence: TGTGCCAGCAGTCCGAGTACAGGGCCGGGAACGCAGTATTTT.

This clonotype was seen more than once but under ten times. The rearrangement joins TRBV3-1 to TRBJ1-1, with D perhaps TRBD1 (6 bases). Germline CDR1 reads LGHDT; CDR2 reads YNNKEL (reference sequence). Trimming pared 5 bases from V and 3 bases from J, leaving 16 bases between. The CDR3 sequence is 15 residues long. The CDR3 spells CASSTGRAPDTEAFF. Written as DNA, the CDR3 is TGTGCCAGCAGCACAGGGAGGGCCCCGGACACTGAAGCTTTCTTT.

This clonotype has at least ten counts. The CDR3 region is CASSLGHRGLGQPQHF. CDR3 sequence (DNA): TGTGCCAGCAGCTTAGGGCACAGGGGGCTAGGTCAGCCCCAGCATTTT. This chain connects TRBV7-2 to TRBJ1-5; 9 bases fit TRBD1. The J segment lost 6 bases and the V segment lost 1 base, leaving 7 bases of the junction unmatched. The CDR3 runs 16 residues. CDR1 SGHTA and CDR2 FQGNSA come from the germline V gene.

There are many counts of this clonotype. The genes are TRBV18 and TRBJ2-5, with 9 nucleotides matching TRBD2. V lost 3 bases to trimming and J lost 2 bases; unmatched junction nucleotides: 4. The germline V gene has CDR1 KGHSH and CDR2 LQKENI. The CDR3 runs to 15 residues. CDR3 amino acids: CASSPASGIQETQYF. The CDR3 DNA reads as TGTGCCAGCTCACCTGCTAGCGGGATACAAGAGACCCAGTACTTC.

This clonotype has a single count. The V and J genes are TRBV10-3 and TRBJ2-1; 12 nucleotides line up with TRBD2. With 3 bases clipped from V and 4 bases from J, the junction kept 7 bases outside the gene matches. Germline CDR1 and CDR2: ENHRY and SYGVKD. The CDR3 is made up of 17 amino acids. The CDR3 spells CAISDGPSGGVYNEQFF. CDR3 sequence (DNA): TGTGCCATCAGTGATGGGCCTAGCGGGGGGGTGTACAATGAGCAGTTCTTC.

This clonotype was recorded a few times. The chain recombines TRBV5-1 with TRBJ1-6; TRBD1 agrees at 7 bases. V lost 4 bases to trimming and J lost 7 bases; unmatched junction nucleotides: 5. The CDR3 runs 14 residues. From germline, CDR1 is SGHRS and CDR2 YFSETQ. The chain's CDR3 is CASSPGQINSPLHF. In nucleotides, the CDR3 is TGCGCCAGCAGCCCGGGACAGATCAATTCACCCCTCCACTTT. Using reference TRBV5-1 and TRBJ1-6 for the parts outside the CDR3, the full variable domain is KAGVTQTPRYLIKTRGQQVTLSCSPISGHRSVSWYQQTPGQGLQFLFEYFSETQRNKGNFPGRFSGRQFSNSRSEMNVSTLELGDSALYLCASSPGQINSPLHFGNGTRLTVT.

This clonotype was counted many times. J is TRBJ2-3 and V is TRBV7-2, with D hard to call. Trimming removed 5 bases from V and 6 bases from J, with 12 bases in between. Germline assignment: CDR1 SGHTA and CDR2 FQGNSA. CDR3 size: 13 residues. CDR3 DNA: TGTGCCAGCAGCCCAGCGCCAACCGATACGCAGTATTTT. Encoded protein: CASSPAPTDTQYF. Using reference TRBV7-2 and TRBJ2-3 for the parts outside the CDR3, the full variable domain is GAGVSQSPSNKVTEKGKDVELRCDPISGHTALYWYRQSLGQGLEFLIYFQGNSAPDKSGLPSDRFSAERTGGSVSTLTIQRTQQEDSAVYLCASSPAPTDTQYFGPGTRLTVL.

This sequence joins TRBV7-9 and TRBJ2-7, with 8 positions matching TRBD1. Germline trimming cut 5 bases from V and 5 bases from J; bases unmatched to any gene: 17. Germline-derived CDR1 and CDR2 are SEHNR and FQNEAQ (reference sequence). The CDR3 spans 17 residues. In nucleotides, the CDR3 is TGTGCCAGCAGCCCGCCCTCCGGGGGACAGGACGACCACGAGCAGTACTTC. As protein: CASSPPSGGQDDHEQYF.

This clonotype was counted only a few times. The V and J genes are TRBV7-3 and TRBJ2-1; D is perhaps TRBD1 or TRBD2 (6 bases each). CDR3 length equals 12 residues. V was clipped by 9 bases and J by 6 bases, with 12 bases between them. In germline, CDR1 is SGHTA, CDR2 FQGTGA. The CDR3 loop is CASRGRSNEQFF. For the CDR3, the DNA is TGTGCCAGTAGGGGGAGGAGCAATGAGCAGTTCTTC.

This chain links TRBV20-1 with TRBJ2-5, with D possibly TRBD2 on 5 matching bases. Germline CDR1 and CDR2: DFQATT and SNEGSKA (reference sequence). This CDR3 contains 13 residues. Trimming left V 5 bases short and J 3 bases short, with 13 bases between. The CDR3 region has the DNA TGCAGTGCTTTTAAGGACGGGGAAGAGACCCAGTACTTC. Its protein product is CSAFKDGEETQYF.

The table lists this clonotype with a few counts. The chain links TRBV6-2 or TRBV6-3 to TRBJ1-6; D possibly corresponds to TRBD1 (6 bases). CDR1 is MNHEY, CDR2 SVGEGT, per germline. This CDR3 contains 11 residues. Trimming removed 7 bases from V and 15 bases from J, with 13 bases in between. CDR3 DNA sequence: TGTGCCAGCACCGAACAGGGCCTCCTCCACTTT. As protein: CASTEQGLLHF.

This clonotype was seen only a few times. The chain is built from TRBV4-1 and TRBJ1-6, with D uncertain. Trimming left V 1 base short and J 8 bases short, with 9 bases between. The CDR3 totals 14 residues. Looked up from germline, CDR1 is MGHRA and CDR2 is YSYEKL. The CDR3 region is CASSQVRADSPLHF. In nucleotides, the CDR3 is TGCGCCAGCAGCCAAGTGAGGGCAGATTCACCCCTCCACTTT.

In its sample, this clonotype was seen many times. The chain has TRBV7-9 and TRBJ2-4, with a tentative D call TRBD1 (5 bases). This CDR3 is built from 13 residues. Germline V gene lookup returns CDR1 SEHNR and CDR2 FQNEAQ (reference sequence). Trimming removed 5 bases from V and 9 bases from J, with 14 bases in between. The CDR3 DNA is TGTGCCAGCAGCCGCTCGACAGAACGCATTCAGTACTTC. It yields the protein CASSRSTERIQYF.

Notes on this clonotype: A read error may produce the germline difference seen at one junction end. The genes are TRBV7-7 and TRBJ2-5, with D possibly matching TRBD1 (6 bases). The CDR3 extends over 14 amino acids. Germline V gives CDR1 SSHAT, CDR2 FNYEAQ (reference sequence). CDR3 in DNA: TGTGCTAGCAGTTTCCAGGGGCTCCAAGAGACCCAGTACTTC. Protein: CASSFQGLQETQYF.

The chain carries TRBV19 and TRBJ1-5; unclear D gene. CDR1 is LNHDA, CDR2 SQIVND, per germline (reference sequence). The CDR3 spans 14 residues. V lost 5 bases and J 6 bases, leaving 14 bases between the germline ends. The CDR3 is CASSSTQISQPQHF. The CDR3, as DNA: TGTGCCAGTAGTTCAACGCAGATATCTCAGCCCCAGCATTTT.

This chain links TRBV20-1 with TRBJ1-1, with D possibly matching TRBD1 (6 bases). Between the trimmed V and J ends, which lost 0 bases and 2 bases, there was a span of 16 bases. The CDR3 is 16 amino acids. Germline V lookup: CDR1 DFQATT, CDR2 SNEGSKA (reference sequence). This chain's CDR3 is CSARDLVQGINTEAFF. CDR3 in DNA: TGCAGTGCTAGAGATCTCGTGCAGGGGATTAACACTGAAGCTTTCTTT.

The chain carries TRBV9 and TRBJ2-3; no clear D gene. V was shortened by 5 bases and J by 0 bases, with 7 bases between the two germline ends. This CDR3 region has 13 residues. CDR1 and CDR2 (germline): SGDLS, YYNGEE. The CDR3 DNA is TGTGCCAGCAGGGCCCCCAGCACAGATACGCAGTATTTT. This gives the protein CASRAPSTDTQYF.

This rearrangement joins TRBV4-3 to TRBJ1-6, with TRBD1 matching 9 bases. CDR1 and CDR2 (germline): LGHNA, YSLEER. CDR3 length: 16 amino acids. Unmatched junction bases numbered 11, after V lost 5 bases and J lost 9 bases. The CDR3 DNA sequence: TGCGCCAGCAGCTCAGCATTCCCGGGACAGGGTTCACCCCTCCACTTT. Its translation is CASSSAFPGQGSPLHF.